Each of the 5 T cell receptor beta chains below was sequenced from the same sample in a study of cytomegalovirus exposure and HLA in healthy donors. This PCR relied on a set of 60 Vbeta primers and 13 Jbeta primers. Some clones are missing from TCRdb's copy, which holds only in-frame ones; the method was immunoSEQ multiplex PCR. The sample lists tens of thousands of clones; roughly 80% were seen once. Sequences were obtained from PBMCs. The receptors were sampled from a girl aged 2-15 years in good health and CMV-seropositive.

The chain uses TRBV6-5 and TRBJ2-6; D gene unclear. V dropped 8 bases and J dropped 0 bases, with 2 bases sitting between them. Germline-derived CDR1 and CDR2 are MNHEY and SVGAGI. The CDR3 is 12 residues long. In DNA form, the CDR3 reads TGTGCCAGCCTCTCTGGGGCCAACGTCCTGACTTTC. As protein: CASLSGANVLTF.

Only a few counts were recorded for this clone. The rearrangement joins TRBV10-2 to TRBJ1-1, with D unclear. Trimming stripped 10 bases from V and 2 bases from J, with 20 bases between. This CDR3 has 15 residues. Germline CDR1 is WSHSY and CDR2 is SAAADI. The CDR3 here is CATLPGSLINTEAFF. CDR3 sequence (DNA): TGCGCCACTCTCCCGGGGAGTCTTATAAACACTGAAGCTTTCTTT.

V and J are TRBV4-1 and TRBJ2-7, with 9 bases lining up with TRBD1. V was pared by 4 bases and J by 5 bases, with 12 bases of the junction left unmatched. Germline V gives CDR1 MGHRA, CDR2 YSYEKL. The CDR3 totals 16 residues. DNA of the CDR3: TGCGCCAGCAGCCTAACTCCGGGACAGGGTTTCAACGAGCAGTACTTC. This sequence encodes CASSLTPGQGFNEQYF.

V gene TRBV5-6 combines with J gene TRBJ2-7, with 15 bases aligning to TRBD2. This CDR3 comprises 15 residues. Germline assignment: CDR1 SGHDT and CDR2 YYEEEE. Losses at the gene ends were 4 bases for V and 4 bases for J; bases not matched to a gene: 3. DNA of the CDR3: TGTGCCAGCAGCCCCGGGACTAGCGGGAGGTACGAGCAGTACTTC. The encoded protein is CASSPGTSGRYEQYF.

This clone was found a few times. V gene TRBV4-2 combines with J gene TRBJ2-2; D remains ambiguous. Germline loops: CDR1 LGHNA, CDR2 YNFKEQ. Trimming removed 5 bases at V and 5 bases at J, with 9 bases between. CDR3 length equals 13 residues. The CDR3 region is CASSSQATGELFF. The CDR3 bases are TGTGCCAGCAGCTCCCAGGCAACCGGGGAGCTGTTTTTT.